This TCR beta chain was identified during a study of T cell clusters in autoimmune cytopenias. TRB was amplified by touch-down multiplex PCR, primer pools A and B combined. From the multiplex PCR reads, TCRdb lists one entry per CDR3 protein and no DNA. The table for this sample gives a few thousand distinct CDR3 sequences. Some 38,000 genome equivalents of blood DNA were amplified for TRB. This sample also belongs to another study, concerning T cell repertoires in aging, cancer and after chemotherapy. That source notes: Some 10 million TCR reads were in the whole dataset.

Sequenced: peripheral blood. This clonotype was sampled from a human donor in good health.

The CDR3 reads CAWRGQGALRNYGYTF. The chain employs TRBV30 and TRBJ1-2. This CDR3 is built from 16 residues. CDR1 and CDR2 (germline): GTSNPN, SVGIG (reference sequence).